The following is a T cell receptor (beta chain) sequence with its context. Libraries were prepared by immunoSEQ multiplex PCR; TCRdb keeps only in-frame clonotypes and omits some of them. The repertoire holds approximately 4,100 clones, with roughly four fifths as singletons. The data belong to a study of T cell repertoires in ileal Crohn's disease. Germline CDR1 is MNHEY and CDR2 is SMNVEV (reference sequence). Losses at the gene ends were 2 bases for V and 8 bases for J; bases not matched to a gene: 16. The CDR3 covers 17 residues. The sample consisted of ileal tissue. This sequence was found in an adult with Crohn's disease. The chain combines TRBV27 with TRBJ1-2; 8 nucleotides line up with TRBD1. CDR3 sequence (DNA): TGTGCCAGCAGTTTAAGCCAGGGGGCATTTTACGATGGAGGCTACACCTTC. It yields the protein CASSLSQGAFYDGGYTF.